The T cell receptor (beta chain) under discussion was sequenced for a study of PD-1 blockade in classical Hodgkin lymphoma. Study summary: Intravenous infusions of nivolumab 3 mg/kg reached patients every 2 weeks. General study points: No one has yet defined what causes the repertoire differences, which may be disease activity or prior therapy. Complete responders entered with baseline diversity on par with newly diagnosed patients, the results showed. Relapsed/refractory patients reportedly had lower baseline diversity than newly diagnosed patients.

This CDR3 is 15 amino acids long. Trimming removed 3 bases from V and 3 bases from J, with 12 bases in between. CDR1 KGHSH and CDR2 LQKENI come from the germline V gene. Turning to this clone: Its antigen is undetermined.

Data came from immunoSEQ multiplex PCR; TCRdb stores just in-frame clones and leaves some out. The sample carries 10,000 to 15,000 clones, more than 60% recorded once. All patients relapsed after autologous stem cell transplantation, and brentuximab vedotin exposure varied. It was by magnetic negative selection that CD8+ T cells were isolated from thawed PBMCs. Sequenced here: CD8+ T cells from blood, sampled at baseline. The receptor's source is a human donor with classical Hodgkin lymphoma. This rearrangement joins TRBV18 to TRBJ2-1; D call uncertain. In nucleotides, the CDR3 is TGTGCCAGCTCACCTCCGGCCCTCTTCTACAATGAGCAGTTCTTC. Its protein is CASSPPALFYNEQFF.